The clone carrying this T cell receptor (beta chain) appeared a single time. This entry comes from a study of control samples from healthy donors and cancer patients. The length of the CDR3 is 13 residues. Trimming at V came to 3 bases and at J to 2 bases, leaving 4 bases not matched to a gene. Germline CDR1 and CDR2: SQVTM and ANQGSEA. Libraries were prepared by immunoSEQ multiplex PCR; TCRdb keeps only in-frame clonotypes and omits some of them. The data contain roughly 190,000 clones, 91% of them singletons. The V gene is TRBV29-1, the J gene TRBJ2-7; 7 bases agree with TRBD2. The source material was blood. The sequence derives from a woman aged 25 to 39 in good health. CDR3 nucleotide sequence: TGCAGCGTTGATGGGGGGGGGACCTACGAGCAGTACTTC. The encoded protein is CSVDGGGTYEQYF.